This T cell receptor (beta chain) was found in a study of tumor-infiltrating lymphocytes in oesophageal squamous cell carcinoma. In TCRdb, the PCR reads were re-called with MiXCR into one record per CDR3 protein. The sample yields 15,000 to 20,000 distinct CDR3 sequences, around 40% seen once. The length of the CDR3 is 12 residues. In germline, CDR1 is MNHEY, CDR2 SMNVEV (reference sequence). Trimming left V 8 bases short and J 5 bases short, with 11 bases between. This clonotype was counted many times. The rearrangement links TRBV27 to TRBJ2-3; no reliable D call. This clonotype was obtained from a male donor with esophageal squamous cell carcinoma. The sequencing input was esophageal tumor tissue. In DNA form, the CDR3 reads TGTGCCAGCCGAAATCCATTAGATACGCAGTATTTT. This codes for CASRNPLDTQYF.